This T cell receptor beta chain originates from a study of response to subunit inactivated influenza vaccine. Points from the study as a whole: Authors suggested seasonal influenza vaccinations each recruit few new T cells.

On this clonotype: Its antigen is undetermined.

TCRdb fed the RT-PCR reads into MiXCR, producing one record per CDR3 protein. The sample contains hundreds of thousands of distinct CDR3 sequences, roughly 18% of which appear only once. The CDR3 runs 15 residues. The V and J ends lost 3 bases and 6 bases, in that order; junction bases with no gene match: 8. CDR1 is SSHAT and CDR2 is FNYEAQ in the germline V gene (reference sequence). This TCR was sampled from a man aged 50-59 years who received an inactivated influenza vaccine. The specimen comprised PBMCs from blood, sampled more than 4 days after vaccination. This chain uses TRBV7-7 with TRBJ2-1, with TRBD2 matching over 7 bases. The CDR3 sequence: CASSFWWEGSNEQFF. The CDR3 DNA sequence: TGTGCCAGCAGCTTTTGGTGGGAGGGCTCCAATGAGCAGTTCTTC. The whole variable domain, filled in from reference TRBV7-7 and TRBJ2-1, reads GAGVSQSPRYKVTKRGQDVTLRCDPISSHATLYWYQQALGQGPEFLTYFNYEAQPDKSGLPSDRFSAERPEGSISTLTIQRTEQRDSAMYRCASSFWWEGSNEQFFGPGTRLTVL.